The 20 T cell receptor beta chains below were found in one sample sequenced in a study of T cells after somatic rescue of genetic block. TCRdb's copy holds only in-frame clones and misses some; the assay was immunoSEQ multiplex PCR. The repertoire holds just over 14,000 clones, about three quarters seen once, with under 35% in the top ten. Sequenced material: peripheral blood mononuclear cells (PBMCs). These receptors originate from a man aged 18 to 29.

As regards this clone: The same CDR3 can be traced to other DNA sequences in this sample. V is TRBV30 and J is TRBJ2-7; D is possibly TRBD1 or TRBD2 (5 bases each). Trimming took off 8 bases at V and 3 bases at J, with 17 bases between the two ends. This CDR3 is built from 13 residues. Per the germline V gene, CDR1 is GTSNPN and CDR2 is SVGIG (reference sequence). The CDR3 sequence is CAGLRDRGYEQYF. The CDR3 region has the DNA TGTGCCGGCTTACGGGATAGGGGCTACGAGCAGTACTTC.

CDR3: CASSPGTASTDTQYF. The CDR3 region has the DNA TGTGCCAGCAGCCCGGGGACAGCTAGCACAGATACGCAGTATTTT. The V gene is TRBV13, the J gene TRBJ2-3, with 7 nucleotides matching TRBD1. This CDR3 contains 15 residues. V was clipped by 5 bases and J by 0 bases; unmatched bases: 5. Germline-derived CDR1 and CDR2 are PRHDT and FYEKMQ (reference sequence).

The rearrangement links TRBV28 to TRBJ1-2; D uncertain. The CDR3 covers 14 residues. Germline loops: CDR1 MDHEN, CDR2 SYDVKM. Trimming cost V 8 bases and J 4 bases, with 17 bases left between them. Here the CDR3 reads CASYSRSGSYGYTF. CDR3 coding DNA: TGTGCCAGCTACTCCCGGTCGGGATCCTATGGCTACACCTTC.

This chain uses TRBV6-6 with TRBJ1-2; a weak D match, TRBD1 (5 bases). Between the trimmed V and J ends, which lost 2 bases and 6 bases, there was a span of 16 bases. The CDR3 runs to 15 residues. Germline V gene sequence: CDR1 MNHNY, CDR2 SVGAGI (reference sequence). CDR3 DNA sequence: TGTGCCAGCAGTTACCTTCTGTGGGGGGAAGATGGCTACACCTTC. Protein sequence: CASSYLLWGEDGYTF.

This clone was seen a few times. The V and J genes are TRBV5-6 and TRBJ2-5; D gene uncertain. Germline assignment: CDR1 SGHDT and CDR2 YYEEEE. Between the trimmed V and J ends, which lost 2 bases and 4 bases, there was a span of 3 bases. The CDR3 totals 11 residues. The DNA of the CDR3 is TGTGCCAGCAGCTTCGTAGAGACCCAGTACTTC. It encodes CASSFVETQYF.

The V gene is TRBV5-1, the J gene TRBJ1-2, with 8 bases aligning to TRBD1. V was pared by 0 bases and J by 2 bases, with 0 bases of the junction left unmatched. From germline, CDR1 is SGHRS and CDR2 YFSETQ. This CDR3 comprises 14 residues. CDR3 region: CASSLGQGNYGYTF. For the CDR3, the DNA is TGCGCCAGCAGCTTGGGACAGGGGAACTATGGCTACACCTTC.

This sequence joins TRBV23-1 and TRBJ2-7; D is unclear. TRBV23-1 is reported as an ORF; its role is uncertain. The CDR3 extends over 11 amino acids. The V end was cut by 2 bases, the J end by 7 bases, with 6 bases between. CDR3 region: CASSQVTEQYF. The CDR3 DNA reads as TGCGCCAGCAGTCAAGTGACAGAGCAGTACTTC.

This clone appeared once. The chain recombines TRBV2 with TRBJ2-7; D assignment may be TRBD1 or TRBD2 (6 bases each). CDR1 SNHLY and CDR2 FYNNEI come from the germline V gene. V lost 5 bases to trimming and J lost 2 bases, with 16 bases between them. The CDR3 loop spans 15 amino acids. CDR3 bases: TGTGCCAGCAGTCGCCAAGAGGGGGAGGCCTACGAGCAGTACTTC. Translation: CASSRQEGEAYEQYF.

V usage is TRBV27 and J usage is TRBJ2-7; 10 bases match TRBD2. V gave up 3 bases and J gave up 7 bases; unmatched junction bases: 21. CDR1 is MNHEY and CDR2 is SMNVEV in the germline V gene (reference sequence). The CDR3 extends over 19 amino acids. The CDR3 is CASSLWDWASGSPTGEQYF. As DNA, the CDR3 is TGTGCCAGCAGTTTGTGGGATTGGGCTAGCGGGAGCCCTACGGGAGAGCAGTACTTC.

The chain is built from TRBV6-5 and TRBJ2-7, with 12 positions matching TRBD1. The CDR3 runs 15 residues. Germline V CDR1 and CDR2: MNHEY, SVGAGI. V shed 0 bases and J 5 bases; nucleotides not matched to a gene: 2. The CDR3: CASSYSGTGGHEQYF. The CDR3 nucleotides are TGTGCCAGCAGTTACTCGGGGACAGGGGGCCACGAGCAGTACTTC.

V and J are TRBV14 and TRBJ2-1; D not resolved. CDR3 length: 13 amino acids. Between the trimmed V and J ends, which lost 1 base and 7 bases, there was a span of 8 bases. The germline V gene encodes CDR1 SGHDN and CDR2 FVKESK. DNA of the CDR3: TGTGCCAGCAGCCAAGGGAACCTTAATGAGCAGTTCTTC. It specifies CASSQGNLNEQFF.

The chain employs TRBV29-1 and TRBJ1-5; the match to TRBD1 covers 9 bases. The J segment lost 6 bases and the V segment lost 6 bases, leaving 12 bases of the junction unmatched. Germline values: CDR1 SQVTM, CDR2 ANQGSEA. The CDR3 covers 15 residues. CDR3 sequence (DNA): TGCAGCGTAATTTTTACCGGGACAGGGAGTCAGCCCCAGCATTTT. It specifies CSVIFTGTGSQPQHF.

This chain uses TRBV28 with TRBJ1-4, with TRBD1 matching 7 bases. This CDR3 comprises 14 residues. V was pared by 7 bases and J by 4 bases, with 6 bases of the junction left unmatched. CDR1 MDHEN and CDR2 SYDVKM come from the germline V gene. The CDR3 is CASMVDRSNEKLFF. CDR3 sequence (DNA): TGTGCCAGCATGGTGGACAGGAGTAATGAAAAACTGTTTTTT.

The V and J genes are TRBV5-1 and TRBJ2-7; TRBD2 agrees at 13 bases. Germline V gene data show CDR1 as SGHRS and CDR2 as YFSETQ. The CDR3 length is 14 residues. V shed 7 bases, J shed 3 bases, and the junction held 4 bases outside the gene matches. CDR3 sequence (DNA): TGCGCCAGCGCACTAGCGGGAGGGTACTACGAGCAGTACTTC. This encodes CASALAGGYYEQYF.

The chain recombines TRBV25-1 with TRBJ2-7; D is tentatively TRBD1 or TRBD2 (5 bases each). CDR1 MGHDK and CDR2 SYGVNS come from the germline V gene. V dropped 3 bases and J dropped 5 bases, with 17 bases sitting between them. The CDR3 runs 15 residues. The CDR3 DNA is TGTGCCAGCAGTGACTCTCCGGGACGGCGGGACGAGCAGTACTTC. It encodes CASSDSPGRRDEQYF.

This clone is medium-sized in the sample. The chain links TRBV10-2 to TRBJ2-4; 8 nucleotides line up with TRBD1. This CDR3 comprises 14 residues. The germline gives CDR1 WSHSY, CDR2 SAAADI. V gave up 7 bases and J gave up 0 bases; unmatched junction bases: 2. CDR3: CASMDRVAKNIQYF. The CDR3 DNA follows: TGCGCCAGCATGGACAGGGTAGCCAAAAACATTCAGTACTTC.

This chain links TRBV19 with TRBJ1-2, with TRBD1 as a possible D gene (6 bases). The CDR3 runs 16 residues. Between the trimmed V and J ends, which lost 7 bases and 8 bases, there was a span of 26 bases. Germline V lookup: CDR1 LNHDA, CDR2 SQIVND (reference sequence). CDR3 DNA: TGTGCCAGTATTAAGGCGTCGTTACAGGGAGTAGGCGGCTACACCTTC. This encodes CASIKASLQGVGGYTF.

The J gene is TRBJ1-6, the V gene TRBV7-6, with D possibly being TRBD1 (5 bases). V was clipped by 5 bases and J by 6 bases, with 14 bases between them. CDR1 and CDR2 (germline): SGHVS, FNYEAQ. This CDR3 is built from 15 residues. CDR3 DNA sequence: TGTGCCAGCAGCCCCTCGGTAGGGGTTAATTCACCCCTCCACTTT. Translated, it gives CASSPSVGVNSPLHF.

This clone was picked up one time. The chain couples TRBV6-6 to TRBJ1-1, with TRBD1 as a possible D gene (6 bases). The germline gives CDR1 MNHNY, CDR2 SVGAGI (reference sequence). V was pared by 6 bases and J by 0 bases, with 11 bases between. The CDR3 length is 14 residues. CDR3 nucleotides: TGTGCCAGCAGGGTACAGGGCTTGAACACTGAAGCTTTCTTT. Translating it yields CASRVQGLNTEAFF.

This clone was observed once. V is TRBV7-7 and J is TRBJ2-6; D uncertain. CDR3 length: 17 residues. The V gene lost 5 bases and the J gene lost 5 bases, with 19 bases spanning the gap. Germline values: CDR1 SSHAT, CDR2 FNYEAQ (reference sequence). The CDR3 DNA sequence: TGTGCCAGCAGCAGTGGAGCTGCACAAAGTCGGGCCAACGTCCTGACTTTC. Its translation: CASSSGAAQSRANVLTF.